The rows below give T cell receptor beta chains drawn from one sample of a study of brain metastases from non-small cell lung cancer. The method was immunoSEQ multiplex PCR; TCRdb's version includes in-frame clones alone and lacks a portion of them. In the table there are roughly 1,500 clones, about 92% of which are singletons. Sequencing was performed on tissue from a brain metastasis. These receptors all come from a donor at least 40 years old with non-small cell lung cancer. CDR3s include the opening cysteine and the closing phenylalanine or tryptophan. The D gene is left open where the match is weak. Clone size is shown for a subset of rows, as once, few, many or a class of expanded clone.

CDR3 | DNA | V | D | J | size
CASSQDRLVYEQYF | TGTGCCAGCAGCCAAGATCGGCTAGTTTACGAGCAGTACTTC | TRBV14 | NA | TRBJ2-7 | NA
CASSISRGVTNEQFF | TGTGCCAGCAGTATAAGCAGGGGAGTTACCAATGAGCAGTTCTTC | TRBV27 | NA | TRBJ2-1 | NA
CASSPQVGTEAFF | TGCGCCAGCAGCCCGCAGGTTGGGACTGAAGCTTTCTTT | TRBV4-3 | NA | TRBJ1-1 | NA
CASSQAHYHTTGIRQFF | TGTGCCAGCAGCCAAGCCCACTACCACACCACCGGGATCCGGCAGTTCTTC | TRBV14 | NA | TRBJ2-1 | NA
CASTWDVYSNQPQHF | TGTGCCAGTACCTGGGATGTATATAGCAATCAGCCCCAGCATTTT | TRBV19 | NA | TRBJ1-5 | NA
CASGSNRGLSPYGYTF | TGTGCCAGCGGGTCTAACAGGGGGCTCTCTCCATATGGCTACACCTTC | TRBV9 | TRBD1 | TRBJ1-2 | NA
CASSQFGQGSYGYTF | TGTGCCAGCAGCCAATTTGGGCAGGGTAGCTATGGCTACACCTTC | TRBV16 | NA | TRBJ1-2 | NA
CASSDGNSPLHF | TGCGCCAGCAGTGACGGGAATTCACCCCTCCACTTT | TRBV10-1 | NA | TRBJ1-6 | NA
CASSQGGREGSYEQYF | TGCGCCAGCAGCCAAGGGGGGAGGGAAGGCTCCTACGAGCAGTACTTC | TRBV4-1 | TRBD2 | TRBJ2-7 | once
CASSPEVYRGHEQYF | TGTGCCAGCAGCCCCGAGGTCTACAGGGGACACGAGCAGTACTTC | TRBV5-4 | TRBD1 | TRBJ2-7 | NA
CASSLQGNTEAFF | TGCGCCAGCAGCTTACAGGGCAACACTGAAGCTTTCTTT | TRBV5-1 | NA | TRBJ1-1 | NA
CSALRENTGELFF | TGCAGCGCCCTCAGGGAGAACACCGGGGAGCTGTTTTTT | TRBV29-1 | NA | TRBJ2-2 | NA
CASSERTVNEKLFF | TGCGCCAGCAGTGAGAGGACGGTGAATGAAAAACTGTTTTTT | TRBV10-2 | NA | TRBJ1-4 | NA
CTSTPGTGAWPQHF | TGTACCAGCACGCCCGGGACAGGAGCCTGGCCCCAGCATTTT | TRBV28 | TRBD1 | TRBJ1-5 | NA
CASSPQGGNSPLHF | TGTGCCAGCAGCCCACAGGGAGGCAATTCACCCCTCCACTTT | TRBV3-1/TRBV3-2 | NA | TRBJ1-6 | NA
CASSLVRGDPHRF | TGTGCCAGCAGCTTAGTGCGAGGGGATCCTCACCGCTTC | TRBV7-2 | NA | TRBJ1-2 | NA
CASSQEVGQYNQPQHF | TGCGCCAGCAGCCAAGAAGTGGGACAGTACAATCAGCCCCAGCATTTT | TRBV4-1 | TRBD1 | TRBJ1-5 | NA
CASRIREYSNQPQHF | TGTGCCAGCAGGATCAGGGAATATAGCAATCAGCCCCAGCATTTT | TRBV6-5 | NA | TRBJ1-5 | NA
CASSLTGLGYGYTF | TGTGCCAGCAGCTTAACAGGGCTGGGCTATGGCTACACCTTC | TRBV7-2 | NA | TRBJ1-2 | once
CASSLEVYKGEKLFF | TGTGCCAGCAGCTTAGAGGTGTACAAGGGGGAAAAACTGTTTTTT | TRBV7-9 | NA | TRBJ1-4 | NA
CASARSSGNTIYF | TGTGCCAGCGCTAGGAGCTCTGGAAACACCATATATTTT | TRBV7-8 | NA | TRBJ1-3 | NA
CASPGVTYTGELFF | TGTGCCAGCCCCGGGGTTACTTACACCGGGGAGCTGTTTTTT | TRBV7-9 | NA | TRBJ2-2 | once
CATSDTKTPGPMGEKLFF | TGTGCCACCAGTGATACGAAGACTCCGGGACCTATGGGAGAAAAACTGTTTTTT | TRBV24-1 | NA | TRBJ1-4 | NA
CAWRRVGDSYEQYF | TGTGCCTGGAGACGGGTAGGGGATTCCTACGAGCAGTACTTC | TRBV30 | NA | TRBJ2-7 | NA
CASTVLHENNQPQHF | TGTGCCAGCACCGTCCTCCACGAGAACAATCAGCCCCAGCATTTT | TRBV6-5 | NA | TRBJ1-5 | NA
CASRPGQGATNEKLFF | TGTGCCAGCAGACCTGGACAGGGGGCAACTAATGAAAAACTGTTTTTT | TRBV2 | TRBD1 | TRBJ1-4 | NA
CASSYRRTLNTEAFF | TGTGCCAGCAGTTACAGGAGAACCTTGAACACTGAAGCTTTCTTT | TRBV27 | NA | TRBJ1-1 | NA
CVISDILAGAMNTEAFF | TGTGTCATCAGTGATATCCTGGCAGGGGCCATGAACACTGAAGCTTTCTTT | TRBV10-3 | NA | TRBJ1-1 | once
CASSLNPGPNNYGYTF | TGTGCCAGCAGCTTAAACCCGGGGCCGAACAACTATGGCTACACCTTC | TRBV7-2 | NA | TRBJ1-2 | NA
CSVVSGEGVAYGYTF | TGCAGCGTTGTATCCGGGGAGGGGGTCGCCTATGGCTACACCTTC | TRBV29-1 | NA | TRBJ1-2 | few
CASRGGTSTETQYF | TGTGCCAGCAGGGGTGGGACTAGTACCGAGACCCAGTACTTC | TRBV2 | TRBD2 | TRBJ2-5 | NA
CASSRVTGAWEKLFF | TGCGCCAGCAGCCGAGTGACAGGGGCGTGGGAAAAACTGTTTTTT | TRBV4-3 | TRBD1 | TRBJ1-4 | NA
CASSEVWGWGLNTEAFF | TGTGCCAGCAGTGAAGTGTGGGGATGGGGGTTGAACACTGAAGCTTTCTTT | TRBV2 | NA | TRBJ1-1 | NA
CASSLADGLGQETQYF | TGTGCCAGCAGCTTAGCAGATGGGCTGGGTCAAGAGACCCAGTACTTC | TRBV7-9 | NA | TRBJ2-5 | NA
CASSERDAGYTF | TGTGCCAGTTCGGAGAGGGACGCAGGGTACACCTTC | TRBV6-6 | NA | TRBJ1-2 | NA
CSSLGDREDGYTF | TGCAGCTCCCTCGGGGACAGGGAAGATGGCTACACCTTC | TRBV29-1 | TRBD1 | TRBJ1-2 | once
CASSPIGQGNTGELFF | TGTGCCAGCAGCCCAATCGGACAGGGAAACACCGGGGAGCTGTTTTTT | TRBV7-2 | TRBD1 | TRBJ2-2 | NA
CASSREQGSSYNEQFF | TGCGCCAGCAGCCGCGAACAGGGCAGCTCCTACAATGAGCAGTTCTTC | TRBV4-3 | NA | TRBJ2-1 | NA
CASRGWGATGELFF | TGTGCCAGCAGGGGTTGGGGGGCCACCGGGGAGCTGTTTTTT | TRBV6-5 | NA | TRBJ2-2 | NA
CASSNSQVRPGQGLSDTQYF | TGTGCCAGCAGCAATTCACAGGTCCGACCGGGACAGGGGTTGTCGGATACGCAGTATTTT | TRBV21-1 | NA | TRBJ2-3 | few
CASSLGPEVRETQYF | TGTGCCAGCAGCCTAGGGCCCGAGGTGCGGGAGACCCAGTACTTC | TRBV5-6 | NA | TRBJ2-5 | once
CASSIGAGGYTF | TGTGCCAGTAGTATAGGGGCTGGCGGCTACACCTTC | TRBV19 | NA | TRBJ1-2 | few